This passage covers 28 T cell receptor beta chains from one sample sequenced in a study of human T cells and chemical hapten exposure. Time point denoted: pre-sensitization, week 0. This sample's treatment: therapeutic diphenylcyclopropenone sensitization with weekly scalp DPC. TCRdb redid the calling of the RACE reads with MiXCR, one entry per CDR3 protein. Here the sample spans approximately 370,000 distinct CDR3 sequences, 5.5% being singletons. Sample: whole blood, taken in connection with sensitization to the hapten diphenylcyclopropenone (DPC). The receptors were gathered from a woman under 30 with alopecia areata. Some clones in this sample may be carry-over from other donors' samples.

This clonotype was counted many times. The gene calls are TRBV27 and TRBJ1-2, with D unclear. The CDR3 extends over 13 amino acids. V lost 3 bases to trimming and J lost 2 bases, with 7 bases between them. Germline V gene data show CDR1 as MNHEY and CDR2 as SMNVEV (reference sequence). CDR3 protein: CASSFQGNYGYTF. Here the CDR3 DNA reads TGTGCCAGCAGTTTTCAAGGGAACTATGGCTACACCTTC.

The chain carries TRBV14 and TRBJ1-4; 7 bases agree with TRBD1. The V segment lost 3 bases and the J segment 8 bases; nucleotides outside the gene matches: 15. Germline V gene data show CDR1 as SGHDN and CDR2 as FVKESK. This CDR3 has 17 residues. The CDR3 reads CASSHHLGQAGREKLFF. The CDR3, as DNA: TGTGCCAGCAGCCACCACCTAGGACAGGCCGGCCGAGAAAAACTGTTTTTT. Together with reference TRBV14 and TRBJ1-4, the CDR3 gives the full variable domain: EAGVTQFPSHSVIEKGQTVTLRCDPISGHDNLYWYRRVMGKEIKFLLHFVKESKQDESGMPNNRFLAERTGGTYSTLKVQPAELEDSGVYFCASSHHLGQAGREKLFFGSGTQLSVL.

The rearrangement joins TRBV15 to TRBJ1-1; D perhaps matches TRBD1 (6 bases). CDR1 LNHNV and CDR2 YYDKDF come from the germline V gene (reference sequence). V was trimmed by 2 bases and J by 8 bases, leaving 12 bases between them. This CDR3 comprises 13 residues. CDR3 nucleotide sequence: TGTGCCACCAGCAGACGGGGGGGCAGCGAAGCTTTCTTT. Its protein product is CATSRRGGSEAFF.

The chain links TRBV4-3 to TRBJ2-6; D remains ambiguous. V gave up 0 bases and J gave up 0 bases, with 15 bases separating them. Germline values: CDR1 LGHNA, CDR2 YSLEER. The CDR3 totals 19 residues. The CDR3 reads CASSQEGSHLNSGANVLTF. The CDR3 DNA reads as TGCGCCAGCAGCCAAGAGGGGTCCCACCTCAACTCTGGGGCCAACGTCCTGACTTTC.

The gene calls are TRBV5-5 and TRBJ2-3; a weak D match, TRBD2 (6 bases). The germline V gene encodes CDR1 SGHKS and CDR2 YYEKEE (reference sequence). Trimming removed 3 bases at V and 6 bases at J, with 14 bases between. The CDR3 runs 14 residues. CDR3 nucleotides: TGTGCCAGCAGCTGGGACTCTGGGTTGGATACGCAGTATTTT. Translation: CASSWDSGLDTQYF.

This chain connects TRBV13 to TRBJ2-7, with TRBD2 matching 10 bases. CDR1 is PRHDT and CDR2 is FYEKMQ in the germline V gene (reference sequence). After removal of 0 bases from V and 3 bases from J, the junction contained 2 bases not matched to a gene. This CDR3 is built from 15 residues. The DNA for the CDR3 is TGTGCCAGCAGCTTAGGGCCTAGCGGGGGCTACGAGCAGTACTTC. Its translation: CASSLGPSGGYEQYF.

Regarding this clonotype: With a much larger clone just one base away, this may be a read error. CDR3 residues: CAISKPEATEAFF. CDR3 in DNA: TGTGCCATCAGCAAGCCCGAAGCAACTGAAGCTTTCTTT. The rearrangement links TRBV10-3 to TRBJ1-1; D unresolved. From germline, CDR1 is ENHRY and CDR2 SYGVKD. The CDR3 is made up of 13 amino acids. V was pared by 6 bases and J by 5 bases, with 13 bases between.

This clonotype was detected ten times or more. This CDR3 is CASSQAGTGGLEQFF. CDR3 DNA: TGTGCCAGCAGCCAAGCAGGGACAGGGGGTCTTGAGCAGTTCTTC. This chain joins TRBV3-1 and TRBJ2-1, with TRBD1 matching 11 bases. Germline V gives CDR1 LGHDT, CDR2 YNNKEL (reference sequence). CDR3 length: 15 residues. The trim removed 1 base at V and 9 bases at J, leaving 5 bases unmatched.

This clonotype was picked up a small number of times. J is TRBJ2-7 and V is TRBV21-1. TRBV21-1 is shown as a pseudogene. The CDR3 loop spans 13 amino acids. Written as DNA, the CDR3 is TGTGCCAGCAGCAAAAACTCGACCTACGAGCAGTACTTC. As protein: CASSKNSTYEQYF.

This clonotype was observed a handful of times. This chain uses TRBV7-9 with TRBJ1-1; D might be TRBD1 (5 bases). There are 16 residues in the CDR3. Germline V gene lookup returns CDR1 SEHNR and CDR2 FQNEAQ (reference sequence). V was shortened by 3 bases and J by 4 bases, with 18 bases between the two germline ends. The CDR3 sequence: CASSLAGFGRGTEAFF. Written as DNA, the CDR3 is TGTGCCAGCAGCTTGGCAGGATTCGGAAGGGGCACTGAAGCTTTCTTT.

The CDR3 spells CASSLDGGISTDTQYF. As DNA, the CDR3 is TGCGCCAGCAGCTTGGATGGGGGGATCAGCACAGATACGCAGTATTTT. The chain has TRBV5-1 and TRBJ2-3; D is perhaps TRBD2 (6 bases). Germline-derived CDR1 and CDR2 are SGHRS and YFSETQ. CDR3 size: 16 residues. V dropped 0 bases and J dropped 0 bases, with 11 bases sitting between them.

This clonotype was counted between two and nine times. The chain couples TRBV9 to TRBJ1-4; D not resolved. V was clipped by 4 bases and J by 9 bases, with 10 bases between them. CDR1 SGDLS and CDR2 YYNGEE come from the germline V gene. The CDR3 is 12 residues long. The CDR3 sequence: CASSPDHQKLFF. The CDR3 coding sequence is TGTGCCAGCAGCCCCGACCACCAAAAACTGTTTTTT.

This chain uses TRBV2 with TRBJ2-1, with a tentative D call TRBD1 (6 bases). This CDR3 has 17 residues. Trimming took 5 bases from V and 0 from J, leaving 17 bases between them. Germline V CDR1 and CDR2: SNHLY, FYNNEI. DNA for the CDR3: TGTGCCAGCAGTTCCACAGGGCAATCCTACTCCTACAATGAGCAGTTCTTC. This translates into CASSSTGQSYSYNEQFF.

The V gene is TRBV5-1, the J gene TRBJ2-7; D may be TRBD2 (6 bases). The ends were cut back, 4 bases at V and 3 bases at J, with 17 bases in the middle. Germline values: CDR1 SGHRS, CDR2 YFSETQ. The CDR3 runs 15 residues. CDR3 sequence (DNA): TGCGCCAGCAGCCCTATGCTAGGAGGGAGCTACGAGCAGTACTTC. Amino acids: CASSPMLGGSYEQYF.

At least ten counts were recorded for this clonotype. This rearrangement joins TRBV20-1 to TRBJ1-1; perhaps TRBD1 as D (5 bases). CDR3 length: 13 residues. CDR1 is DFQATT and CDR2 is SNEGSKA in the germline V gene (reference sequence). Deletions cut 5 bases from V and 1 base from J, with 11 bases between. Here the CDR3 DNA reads TGCAGTGCTGCCGACAGCCCGAACACTGAAGCTTTCTTT. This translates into CSAADSPNTEAFF.

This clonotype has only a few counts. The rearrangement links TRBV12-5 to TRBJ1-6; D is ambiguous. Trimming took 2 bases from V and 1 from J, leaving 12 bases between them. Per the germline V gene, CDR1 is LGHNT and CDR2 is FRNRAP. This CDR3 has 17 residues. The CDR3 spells CASGLRASGSYNSPLHF. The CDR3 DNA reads TGTGCTAGTGGTTTGAGAGCCTCGGGGTCCTATAATTCACCCCTCCACTTT.

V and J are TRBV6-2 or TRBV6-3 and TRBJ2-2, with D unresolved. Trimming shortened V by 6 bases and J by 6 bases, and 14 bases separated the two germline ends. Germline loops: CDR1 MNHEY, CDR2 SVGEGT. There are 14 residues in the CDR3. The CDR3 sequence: CASSRLLYSGELFF. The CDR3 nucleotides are TGTGCCAGCAGCCGCCTCCTTTATTCCGGGGAGCTGTTTTTT.

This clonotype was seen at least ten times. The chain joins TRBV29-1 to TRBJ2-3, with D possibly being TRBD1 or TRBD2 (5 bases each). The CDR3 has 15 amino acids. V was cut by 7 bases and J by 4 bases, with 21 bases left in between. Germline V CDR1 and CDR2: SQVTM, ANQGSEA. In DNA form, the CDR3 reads TGCAGCGAATTGGGACCTCGATTAGAAGCAGATACGCAGTATTTT. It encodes CSELGPRLEADTQYF.

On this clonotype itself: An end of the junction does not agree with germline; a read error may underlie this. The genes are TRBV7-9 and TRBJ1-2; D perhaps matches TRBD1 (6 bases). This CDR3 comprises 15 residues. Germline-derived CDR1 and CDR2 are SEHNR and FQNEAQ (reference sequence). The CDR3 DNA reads TGTGCCAGCAGCTTAGTTACAGGGCCCAACTGTGGCTACACCTTC. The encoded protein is CASSLVTGPNCGYTF.

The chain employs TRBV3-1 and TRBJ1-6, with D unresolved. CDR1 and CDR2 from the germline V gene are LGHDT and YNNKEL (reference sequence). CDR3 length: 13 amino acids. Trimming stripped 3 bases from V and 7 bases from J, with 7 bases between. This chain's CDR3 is CASSHNGNSPLHF. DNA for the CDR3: TGTGCCAGCAGCCACAATGGGAATTCACCCCTCCACTTT.

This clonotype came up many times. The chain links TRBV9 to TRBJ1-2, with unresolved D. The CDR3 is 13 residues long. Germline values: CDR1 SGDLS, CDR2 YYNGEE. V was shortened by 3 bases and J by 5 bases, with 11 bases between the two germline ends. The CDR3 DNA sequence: TGTGCCAGCAGCGGGTCGGATAGATATGGCTACACCTTC. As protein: CASSGSDRYGYTF.

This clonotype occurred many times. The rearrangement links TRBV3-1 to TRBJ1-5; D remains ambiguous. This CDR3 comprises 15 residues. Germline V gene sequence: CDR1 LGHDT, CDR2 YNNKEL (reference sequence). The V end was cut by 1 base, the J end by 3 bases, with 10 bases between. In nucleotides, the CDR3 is TGTGCCAGCAGCCAAGGTGGAGGGAACAATCAGCCCCAGCATTTT. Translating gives CASSQGGGNNQPQHF.

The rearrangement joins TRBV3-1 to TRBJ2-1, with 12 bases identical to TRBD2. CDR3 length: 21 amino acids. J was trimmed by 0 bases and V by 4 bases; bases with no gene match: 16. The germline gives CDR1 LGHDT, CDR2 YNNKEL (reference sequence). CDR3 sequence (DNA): TGTGCCAGCAGCCTTCCTCTCCCTAGCGGGGGGGCGGTGTCCTCCTACAATGAGCAGTTCTTC. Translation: CASSLPLPSGGAVSSYNEQFF.

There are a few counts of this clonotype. The CDR3 region is CASSYSRQGLEAFF. The CDR3 coding sequence is TGTGCCAGCAGTTACTCTCGCCAGGGGCTGGAAGCTTTCTTT. The genes are TRBV6-5 and TRBJ1-1; D is possibly TRBD1 (6 bases). The CDR3 is made up of 14 amino acids. Germline-derived CDR1 and CDR2 are MNHEY and SVGAGI. With 0 bases removed from V and 8 bases from J, the gap between germline ends came to 13 bases.

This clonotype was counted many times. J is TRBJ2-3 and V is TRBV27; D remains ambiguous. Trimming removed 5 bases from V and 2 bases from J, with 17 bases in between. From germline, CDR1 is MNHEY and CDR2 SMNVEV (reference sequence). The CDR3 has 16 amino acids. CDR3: CASSPRKVRATDTQYF. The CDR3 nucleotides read TGTGCCAGCAGTCCCCGGAAAGTTCGGGCCACAGATACGCAGTATTTT.

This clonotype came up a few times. CDR3 residues: CASSLGGTSGELFF. For the CDR3, the DNA is TGTGCCAGCAGCTTAGGAGGGACAAGCGGGGAGCTGTTTTTT. J is TRBJ2-2 and V is TRBV7-9; a weak D match, TRBD1 (6 bases). In germline, CDR1 is SEHNR, CDR2 FQNEAQ (reference sequence). Trimming cost V 1 base and J 7 bases, with 10 bases left between them. The CDR3 sequence is 14 residues long.

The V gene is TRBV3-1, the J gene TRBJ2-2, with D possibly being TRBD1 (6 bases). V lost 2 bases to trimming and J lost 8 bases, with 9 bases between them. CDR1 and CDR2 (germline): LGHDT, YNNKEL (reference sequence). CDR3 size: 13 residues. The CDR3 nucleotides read TGTGCCAGCAGCCAACTAGGGGGAGGGGAGCTGTTTTTT. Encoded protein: CASSQLGGGELFF.

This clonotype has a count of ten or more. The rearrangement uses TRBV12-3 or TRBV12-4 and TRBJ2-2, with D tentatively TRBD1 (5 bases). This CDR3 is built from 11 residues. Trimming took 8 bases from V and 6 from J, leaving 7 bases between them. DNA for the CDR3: TGTGCCAGCTACAGGCCCGGGGAGCTGTTTTTT. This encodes CASYRPGELFF.